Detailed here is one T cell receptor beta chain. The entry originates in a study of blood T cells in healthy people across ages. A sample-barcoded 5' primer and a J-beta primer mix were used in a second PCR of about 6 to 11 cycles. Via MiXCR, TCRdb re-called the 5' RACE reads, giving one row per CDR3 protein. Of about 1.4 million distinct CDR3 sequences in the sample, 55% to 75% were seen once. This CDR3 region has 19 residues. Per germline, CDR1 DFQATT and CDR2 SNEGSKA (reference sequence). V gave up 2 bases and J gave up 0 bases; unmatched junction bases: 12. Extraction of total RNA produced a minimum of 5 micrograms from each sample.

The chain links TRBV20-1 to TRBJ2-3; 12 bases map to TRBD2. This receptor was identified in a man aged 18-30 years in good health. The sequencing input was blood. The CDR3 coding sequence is TGCAGTGCTAGATCGCCGGGACTAGCGGGCCCGTTTAGCACAGATACGCAGTATTTT. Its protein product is CSARSPGLAGPFSTDTQYF.